This TCR beta chain was captured by sequencing in a study of T-cell reconstitution after alpha-beta-depleted transplantation in children. The ends were cut back, 6 bases at V and 0 bases at J, with 8 bases in the middle. Germline CDR1 reads SGHVS; CDR2 reads FNYEAQ. The CDR3 covers 13 residues. Unique molecular identifiers were incorporated into the prepared TCRbeta library. TCRdb redid the calling of the PCR reads with MiXCR, one entry per CDR3 protein. The table shows hundreds of thousands of distinct CDR3 sequences, with about 16% occurring only once. Ten or more counts support this clonotype. This TCR was recovered from a human donor who donated a stem cell graft to a child with acute lymphoblastic leukemia. J is TRBJ1-1 and V is TRBV7-6; D is possibly TRBD1 (6 bases). Sequenced here: PBMCs from the stem cell graft donor, sampled from the stem cell graft. This chain's CDR3 is CASRRGMNTEAFF. The CDR3 nucleotides read TGTGCCAGCAGGAGGGGGATGAACACTGAAGCTTTCTTT.